This T cell receptor beta chain was identified in a study of beta chain features in type 1 diabetes. Study-wide context: Cell yields, age and gender were similar between patients and healthy donors.

Trimming took off 5 bases at V and 0 bases at J, with 12 bases between the two ends. CDR3 size: 15 residues. CDR1 is SGHAT and CDR2 is FQNNGV in the germline V gene. The authors reverse transcribed all of the isolated RNA, so sequencing captured expressed TCRB transcripts. Regulatory, naive and central memory T cell samples averaged around 3.5 million reads. Sequenced by immunoSEQ multiplex PCR; TCRdb stores in-frame clones only, minus some. The sample carries hundreds of thousands of clones, about 30% recorded once. This clone was counted only a few times. Its antigen is not identified. Findings of the study overall: It was possible that PCR favored shorter templates, equally so in patients and controls.

This TCR was recovered from a young man in good health. The chain is built from TRBV11-2 and TRBJ2-3, with a tentative D call TRBD2 (5 bases). The source material was naive CD4+ T cells from blood. CDR3: CASSQGRGSTDTQYF. DNA of the CDR3: TGTGCCAGCAGCCAAGGACGGGGAAGCACAGATACGCAGTATTTT. Full variable domain (outside the CDR3, taken from reference TRBV11-2 and TRBJ2-3): EAGVAQSPRYKIIEKRQSVAFWCNPISGHATLYWYQQILGQGPKLLIQFQNNGVVDDSQLPKDRFSAERLKGVDSTLKIQPAKLEDSAVYLCASSQGRGSTDTQYFGPGTRLTVL.